The clone carrying this T cell receptor (beta chain) was detected a few times. What it binds is not known. This CDR3 is built from 13 residues. Trimming removed 1 base from V and 4 bases from J, with 8 bases in between. Germline assignment: CDR1 SGHDT and CDR2 YYEEEE. These data belong to a study of T cell repertoires in ileal Crohn's disease. Data came from immunoSEQ multiplex PCR; TCRdb stores just in-frame clones and leaves some out. The sample carries roughly 4,100 clones, about three quarters recorded once. Regarding the study as a whole: Clonality above 26.8% at surgery always came with endoscopic recurrence. Sorted CD8 T cells held more high-frequency clones than CD4.

Sequences were obtained from ileal tissue. The chain employs TRBV5-6 and TRBJ1-1; D uncertain. This receptor was obtained from an adult with Crohn's disease. The CDR3 sequence: CASSLQEGTEAFF. The CDR3 nucleotides are TGTGCCAGCAGCTTGCAAGAGGGCACTGAAGCTTTCTTT.